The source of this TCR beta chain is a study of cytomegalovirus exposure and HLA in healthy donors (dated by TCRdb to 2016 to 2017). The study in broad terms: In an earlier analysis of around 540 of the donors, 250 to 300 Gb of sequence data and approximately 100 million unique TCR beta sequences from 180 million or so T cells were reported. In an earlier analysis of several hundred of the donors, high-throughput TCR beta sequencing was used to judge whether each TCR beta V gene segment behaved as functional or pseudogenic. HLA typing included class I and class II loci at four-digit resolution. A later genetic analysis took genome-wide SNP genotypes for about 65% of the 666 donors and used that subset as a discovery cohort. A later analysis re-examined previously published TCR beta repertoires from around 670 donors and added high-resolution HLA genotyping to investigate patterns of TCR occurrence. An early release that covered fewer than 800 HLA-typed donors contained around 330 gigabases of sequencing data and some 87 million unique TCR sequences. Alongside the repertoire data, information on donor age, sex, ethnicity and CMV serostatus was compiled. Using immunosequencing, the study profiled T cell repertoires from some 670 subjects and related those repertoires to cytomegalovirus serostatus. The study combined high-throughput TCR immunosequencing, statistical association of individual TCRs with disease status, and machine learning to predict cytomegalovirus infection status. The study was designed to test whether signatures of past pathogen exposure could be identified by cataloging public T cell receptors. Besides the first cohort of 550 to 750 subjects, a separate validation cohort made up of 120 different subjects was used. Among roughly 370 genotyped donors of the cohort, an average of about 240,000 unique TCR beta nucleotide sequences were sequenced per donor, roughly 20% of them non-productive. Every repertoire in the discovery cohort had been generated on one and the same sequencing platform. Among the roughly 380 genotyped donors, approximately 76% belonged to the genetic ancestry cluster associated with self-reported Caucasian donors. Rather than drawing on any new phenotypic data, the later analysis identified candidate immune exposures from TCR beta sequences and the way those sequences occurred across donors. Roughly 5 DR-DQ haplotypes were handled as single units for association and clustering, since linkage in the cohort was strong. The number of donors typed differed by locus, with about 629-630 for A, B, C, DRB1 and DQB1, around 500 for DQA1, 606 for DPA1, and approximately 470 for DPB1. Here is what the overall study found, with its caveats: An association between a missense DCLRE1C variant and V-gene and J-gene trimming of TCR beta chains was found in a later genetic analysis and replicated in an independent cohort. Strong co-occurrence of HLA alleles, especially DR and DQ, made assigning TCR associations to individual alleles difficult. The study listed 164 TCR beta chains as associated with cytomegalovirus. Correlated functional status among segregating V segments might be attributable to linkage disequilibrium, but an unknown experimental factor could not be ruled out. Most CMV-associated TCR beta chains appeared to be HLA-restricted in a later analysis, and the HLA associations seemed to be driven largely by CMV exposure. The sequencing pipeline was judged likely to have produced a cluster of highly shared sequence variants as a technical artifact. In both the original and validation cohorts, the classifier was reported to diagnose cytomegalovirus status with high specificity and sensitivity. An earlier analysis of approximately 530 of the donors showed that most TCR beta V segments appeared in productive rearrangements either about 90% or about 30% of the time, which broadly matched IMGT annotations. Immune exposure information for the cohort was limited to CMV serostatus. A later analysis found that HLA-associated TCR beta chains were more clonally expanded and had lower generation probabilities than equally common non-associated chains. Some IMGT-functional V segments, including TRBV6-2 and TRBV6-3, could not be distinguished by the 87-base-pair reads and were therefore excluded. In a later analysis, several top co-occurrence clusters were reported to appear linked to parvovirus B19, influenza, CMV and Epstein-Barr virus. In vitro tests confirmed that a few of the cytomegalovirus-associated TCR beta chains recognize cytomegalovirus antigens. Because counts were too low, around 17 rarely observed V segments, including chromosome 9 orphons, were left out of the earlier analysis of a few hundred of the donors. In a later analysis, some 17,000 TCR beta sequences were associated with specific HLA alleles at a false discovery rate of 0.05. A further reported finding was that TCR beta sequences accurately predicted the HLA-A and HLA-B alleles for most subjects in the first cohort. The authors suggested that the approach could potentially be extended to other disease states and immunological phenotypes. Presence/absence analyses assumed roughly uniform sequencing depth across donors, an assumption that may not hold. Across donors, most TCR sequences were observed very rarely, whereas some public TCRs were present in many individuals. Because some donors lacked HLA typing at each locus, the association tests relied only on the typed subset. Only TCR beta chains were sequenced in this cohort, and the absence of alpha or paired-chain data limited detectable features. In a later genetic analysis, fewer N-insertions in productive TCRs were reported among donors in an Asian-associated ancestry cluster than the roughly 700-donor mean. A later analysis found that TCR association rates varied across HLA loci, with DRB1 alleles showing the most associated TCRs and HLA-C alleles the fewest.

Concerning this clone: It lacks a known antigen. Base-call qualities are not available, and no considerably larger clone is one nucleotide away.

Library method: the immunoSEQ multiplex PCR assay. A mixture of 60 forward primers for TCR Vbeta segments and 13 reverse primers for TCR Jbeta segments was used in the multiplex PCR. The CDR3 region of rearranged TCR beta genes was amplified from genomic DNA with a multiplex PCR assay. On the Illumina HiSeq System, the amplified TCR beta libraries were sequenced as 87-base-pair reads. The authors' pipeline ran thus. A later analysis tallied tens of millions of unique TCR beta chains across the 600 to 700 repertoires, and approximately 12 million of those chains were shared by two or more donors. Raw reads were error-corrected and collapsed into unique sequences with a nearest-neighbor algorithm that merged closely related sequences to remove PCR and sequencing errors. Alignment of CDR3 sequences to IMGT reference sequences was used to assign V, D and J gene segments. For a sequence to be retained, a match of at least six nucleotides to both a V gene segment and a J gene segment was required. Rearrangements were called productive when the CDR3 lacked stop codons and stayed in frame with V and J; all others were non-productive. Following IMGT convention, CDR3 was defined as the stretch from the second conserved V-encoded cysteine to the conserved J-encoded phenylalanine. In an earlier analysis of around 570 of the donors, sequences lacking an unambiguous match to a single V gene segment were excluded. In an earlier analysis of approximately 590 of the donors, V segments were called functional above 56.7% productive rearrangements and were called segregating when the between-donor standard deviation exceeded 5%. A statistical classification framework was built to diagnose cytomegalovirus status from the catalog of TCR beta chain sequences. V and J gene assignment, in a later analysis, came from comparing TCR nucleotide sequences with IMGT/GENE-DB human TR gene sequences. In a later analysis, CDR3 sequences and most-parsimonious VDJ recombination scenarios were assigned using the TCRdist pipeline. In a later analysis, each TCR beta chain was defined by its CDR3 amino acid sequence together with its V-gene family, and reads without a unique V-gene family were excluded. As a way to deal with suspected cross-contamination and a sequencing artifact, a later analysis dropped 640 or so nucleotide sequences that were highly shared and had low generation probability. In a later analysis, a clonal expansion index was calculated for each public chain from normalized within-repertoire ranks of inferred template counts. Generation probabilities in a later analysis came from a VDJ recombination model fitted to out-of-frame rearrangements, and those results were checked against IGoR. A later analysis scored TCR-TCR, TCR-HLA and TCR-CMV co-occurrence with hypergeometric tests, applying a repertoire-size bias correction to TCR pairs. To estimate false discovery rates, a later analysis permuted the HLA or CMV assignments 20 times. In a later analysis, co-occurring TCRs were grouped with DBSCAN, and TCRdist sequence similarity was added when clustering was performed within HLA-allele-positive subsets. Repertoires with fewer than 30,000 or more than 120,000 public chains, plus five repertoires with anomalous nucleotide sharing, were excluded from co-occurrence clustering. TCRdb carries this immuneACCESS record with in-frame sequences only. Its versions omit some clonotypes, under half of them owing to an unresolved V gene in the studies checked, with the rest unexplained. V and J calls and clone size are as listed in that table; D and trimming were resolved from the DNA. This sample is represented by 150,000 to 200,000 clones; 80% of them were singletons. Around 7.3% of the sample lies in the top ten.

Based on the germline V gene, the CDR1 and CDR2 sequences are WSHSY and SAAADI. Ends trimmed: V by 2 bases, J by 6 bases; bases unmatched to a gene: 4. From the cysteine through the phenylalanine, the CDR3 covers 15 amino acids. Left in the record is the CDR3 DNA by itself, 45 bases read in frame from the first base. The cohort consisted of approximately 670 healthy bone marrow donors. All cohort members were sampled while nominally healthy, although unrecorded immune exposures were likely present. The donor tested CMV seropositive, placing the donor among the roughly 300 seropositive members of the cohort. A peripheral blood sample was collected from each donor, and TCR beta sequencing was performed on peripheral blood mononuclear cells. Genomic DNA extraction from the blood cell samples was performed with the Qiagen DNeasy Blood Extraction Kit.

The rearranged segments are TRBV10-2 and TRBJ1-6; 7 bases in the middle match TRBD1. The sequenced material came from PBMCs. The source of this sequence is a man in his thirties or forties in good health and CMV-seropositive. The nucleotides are TGCGCCAGCAGTGAGCCGACAGGGACTAATTCACCCCTCCACTTT. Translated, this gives CASSEPTGTNSPLHF.